The 9 T cell receptor beta chains below all came from one sample that was sequenced in a study of blood T cell repertoires in COVID-19. TCRdb's table, derived via immunoSEQ multiplex PCR, lists solely in-frame clones and lacks some. The sample lists approximately 21,000 clones, about 88% seen once, with around 17% in the top ten. Sequencing was carried out using peripheral blood. Receptors originate from a human donor with acute or convalescent COVID-19. The donor label of this sample is uncertain.

CDR3 sequence: CASRGQGSRYNEQFF. The CDR3 nucleotides read TGTGCCAGTAGGGGACAGGGGAGTCGCTACAATGAGCAGTTCTTC. V is TRBV19 and J is TRBJ2-1, with 10 bases that match TRBD1. The CDR3 consists of 15 residues. CDR1 LNHDA and CDR2 SQIVND come from the germline V gene (reference sequence). With V trimmed by 6 bases and J by 3 bases, 5 bases remained unmatched.

CDR3 region: CASTVTGGQETQYF. The CDR3 nucleotides read TGCGCCAGCACGGTGACAGGGGGACAAGAGACCCAGTACTTC. The genes are TRBV5-1 and TRBJ2-5, with TRBD1 identical over 9 bases. CDR1 is SGHRS and CDR2 is YFSETQ in the germline V gene. CDR3 length: 14 residues. J lost 2 bases, V lost 6 bases, and 5 bases had no gene match.

This clone was counted once. In nucleotides, the CDR3 is TGTGCCACCAGCAGAGATAAGACTAGCTTTAACATTCAGTACTTC. It encodes CATSRDKTSFNIQYF. This sequence joins TRBV15 and TRBJ2-4; 7 bases are shared with TRBD2. V was pared by 0 bases and J by 7 bases, with 6 bases of the junction left unmatched. The CDR3 contains 15 residues. Per germline, CDR1 LNHNV and CDR2 YYDKDF (reference sequence).

V is TRBV6-6 and J is TRBJ1-6; D gene uncertain. The germline CDR1 and CDR2 sequences are MNHNY and SVGAGI (reference sequence). The CDR3 runs 14 residues. Trimming pared 0 bases from V and 8 bases from J, leaving 8 bases between. The CDR3 is CASSYSQRDSPLHF. CDR3 bases: TGTGCCAGCAGTTACTCACAGAGGGATTCACCCCTCCACTTT.

The chain has TRBV6-5 and TRBJ1-5, with D unresolved. V lost 6 bases and J 0 bases, leaving 12 bases between the germline ends. This CDR3 is built from 15 residues. Germline V gene sequence: CDR1 MNHEY, CDR2 SVGAGI. The CDR3 reads CASRPGLDSNQPQHF. CDR3 DNA sequence: TGTGCCAGCAGACCCGGACTGGATAGCAATCAGCCCCAGCATTTT.

This clone was seen more than once but under ten times. The gene calls are TRBV14 and TRBJ2-1, with D unclear. With 1 base removed from V and 0 bases from J, the gap between germline ends came to 16 bases. The CDR3 has 18 amino acids. The germline V gene has CDR1 SGHDN and CDR2 FVKESK. The CDR3 region has the DNA TGTGCCAGCAGCCAAGCATCCTCCGCCAGATCCTCCTACAATGAGCAGTTCTTC. As protein: CASSQASSARSSYNEQFF.

This chain joins TRBV29-1 and TRBJ2-7; weak D call: TRBD2 (7 bases). The V end was cut by 4 bases, the J end by 6 bases, with 16 bases between. CDR3 length: 13 residues. Per the germline V gene, CDR1 is SQVTM and CDR2 is ANQGSEA. CDR3 sequence: CSVAREGGSEQYF. Here the CDR3 DNA reads TGCAGCGTTGCCAGGGAGGGGGGTAGCGAGCAGTACTTC.

This clone appeared once. The rearrangement links TRBV5-4 to TRBJ2-5; D possibly corresponds to TRBD1 (6 bases). Trimming removed 2 bases at V and 4 bases at J, with 18 bases between. The CDR3 length is 16 residues. CDR1 is SGHNT, CDR2 YYREEE, per germline (reference sequence). CDR3 nucleotides: TGTGCCAGCAGCTTCGACATACCGGGCAGGGGAGAGACCCAGTACTTC. Translating it yields CASSFDIPGRGETQYF. Full variable domain (remainder filled in from reference TRBV5-4 and TRBJ2-5): ETGVTQSPTHLIKTRGQQVTLRCSSQSGHNTVSWYQQALGQGPQFIFQYYREEENGRGNFPPRFSGLQFPNYSSELNVNALELDDSALYLCASSFDIPGRGETQYFGPGTRLLVL.

The chain joins TRBV19 to TRBJ1-1; D unresolved. Germline V lookup: CDR1 LNHDA, CDR2 SQIVND (reference sequence). This CDR3 is built from 13 residues. The germline V and J ends were trimmed by 6 bases and 11 bases, with 19 bases remaining between them. Here the CDR3 DNA reads TGTGCCAGTAGCACGGATTCTATGGGCAGGGCTTTCTTT. It is translated as CASSTDSMGRAFF.